This T cell receptor beta chain was documented in a study of cytomegalovirus exposure and HLA in healthy donors. Study outcomes and limitations: In all likelihood, a cluster of highly shared sequence variants was a sequencing artifact. The classifier, whose performance was assessed in both the original and validation cohorts, reportedly diagnosed cytomegalovirus status with high specificity and sensitivity.

A note on this clone: The antigen is unknown.

Primers included in the PCR were 60 Vbeta and 13 Jbeta primers. The repertoire was sequenced with immunoSEQ multiplex PCR; TCRdb's copy has only in-frame clones and lacks some. The table records around 140,000 clones, around three fifths of them present only once. This CDR3 region has 14 residues. The ends were cut back, 10 bases at V and 0 bases at J, with 15 bases in the middle. The V gene's germline CDR1 is MNHEY and CDR2 SMNVEV (reference sequence). The receptor was derived from a male donor in good health and CMV-seronegative. V is TRBV27 and J is TRBJ1-1; the D gene is possibly TRBD1 (5 bases). The sequenced sample was PBMCs. CDR3 sequence reads: CAIRTGNMNTEAFF. The CDR3 DNA is TGTGCCATCCGAACAGGAAACATGAACACTGAAGCTTTCTTT.